These 14 T cell receptor beta chains share one sample of origin, sequenced in a study of Graves' ophthalmopathy and Graves' hyperthyroidism. RNA transcripts served as template for amplifying TCR beta CDR3 sequences. RT-PCR with HTBI primers came first, then second-round multiplex PCR. Each CDR3 protein gets one entry after TCRdb re-called the multiplex PCR reads with MiXCR. The table shows about 740,000 distinct CDR3 sequences, with roughly 40% occurring only once. The sequencing input was peripheral blood. The receptors come from an adult man with Graves' ophthalmopathy.

This clonotype was detected many times. The chain recombines TRBV7-8 with TRBJ1-1; D gene unclear. From germline, CDR1 is SGHVS and CDR2 FQNEAQ. Deletions cut 4 bases from V and 0 bases from J, with 12 bases between. CDR3 size: 15 residues. CDR3 in DNA: TGTGCCAGCAGCTACCAGGCGGGGATGAACACTGAAGCTTTCTTT. Translating it yields CASSYQAGMNTEAFF.

V gene TRBV20-1 combines with J gene TRBJ1-1; D is unresolved. This CDR3 comprises 14 residues. Germline V lookup: CDR1 DFQATT, CDR2 SNEGSKA (reference sequence). Deletions cut 5 bases from V and 1 base from J, with 14 bases between. CDR3 nucleotides: TGCAGTGCTCTAAACCGGGGTGGGAACACTGAAGCTTTCTTT. This codes for CSALNRGGNTEAFF.

As for this clonotype: A much larger clone sits a single nucleotide away, making a read error possible. This sequence joins TRBV2 and TRBJ1-4; D ambiguous. The CDR3 totals 15 residues. Germline V CDR1 and CDR2: SNHLY, FYNNEI. The DNA of the CDR3 is TGTGCCAGCAGTTTTAAGCCAGACTTTAATGAAAATCTGTTTTTT. Encoded protein: CASSFKPDFNENLFF.

The chain couples TRBV10-3 to TRBJ2-7; possibly TRBD1 for D (5 bases). V lost 10 bases and J lost 3, with 19 bases in between. Germline V lookup: CDR1 ENHRY, CDR2 SYGVKD. The CDR3 has 14 amino acids. CDR3 amino acids: CASLGAGQYYEQYF. The CDR3 DNA follows: TGTGCCAGTCTTGGGGCTGGCCAGTACTACGAGCAGTACTTC.

This clonotype was seen only once. This rearrangement joins TRBV7-9 to TRBJ2-7; no reliable D call. The germline V gene encodes CDR1 SEHNR and CDR2 FQNEAQ (reference sequence). This CDR3 is built from 15 residues. V was clipped by 6 bases and J by 3 bases, with 18 bases between them. For the CDR3, the DNA is TGTGCCAGCAGTTACTCATCGGACCCCAGCTACGAGCAGTACTTC. Residues: CASSYSSDPSYEQYF.

This clonotype was counted ten times or more. V gene TRBV2 combines with J gene TRBJ1-2; 7 positions match TRBD1. J lost 2 bases, V lost 8 bases, and 5 bases had no gene match. CDR1 SNHLY and CDR2 FYNNEI come from the germline V gene. CDR3 size: 13 residues. The CDR3 DNA reads as TGTGCCAGCCGTCAGACAGGGAACTATGGCTACACCTTC. It codes for CASRQTGNYGYTF.

V and J are TRBV15 and TRBJ2-3; 9 nucleotides align to TRBD1. With 0 bases clipped from V and 6 bases from J, the junction kept 7 bases outside the gene matches. The CDR3 contains 16 residues. Germline-derived CDR1 and CDR2 are LNHNV and YYDKDF (reference sequence). CDR3 amino acids: CATSREAQGARDTQYF. The CDR3 nucleotides are TGTGCCACCAGCAGAGAGGCACAGGGGGCTCGGGATACGCAGTATTTT.

The sample holds many counts of this clonotype. The chain carries TRBV2 and TRBJ2-5; a weak D match, TRBD2 (5 bases). Germline V gives CDR1 SNHLY, CDR2 FYNNEI. The length of the CDR3 is 15 residues. Deletions cut 2 bases from V and 3 bases from J, with 13 bases between. The CDR3 DNA sequence: TGTGCCAGCAGTGAAAAGGCTCGGGGAGAAGAGACCCAGTACTTC. Its translation is CASSEKARGEETQYF.

This clonotype occurred a few times. The chain links TRBV6-1 to TRBJ2-5; D perhaps matches TRBD2 (5 bases). This CDR3 contains 14 residues. CDR1 is MNHNS and CDR2 is SASEGT in the germline V gene. V was cut by 3 bases and J by 9 bases, with 17 bases left in between. CDR3 in amino acids: CASSDFSPGFAQYF. The CDR3 region has the DNA TGTGCCAGCAGTGATTTTTCTCCGGGATTCGCCCAGTACTTC.

The chain couples TRBV7-9 to TRBJ2-7, with a weak D call TRBD1 (5 bases). Germline V gene sequence: CDR1 SEHNR, CDR2 FQNEAQ (reference sequence). With 3 bases removed from V and 2 bases from J, the gap between germline ends came to 11 bases. This CDR3 has 14 amino acids. The CDR3 DNA is TGTGCCAGCAGCTTTCCAGGGCGCGCCTACGAGCAGTACTTC. Protein: CASSFPGRAYEQYF.

V is TRBV20-1 and J is TRBJ2-5; TRBD1 matches 9 bases. The CDR3 is 16 residues long. J lost 2 bases, V lost 0 bases, and 7 bases had no gene match. Germline CDR1 reads DFQATT; CDR2 reads SNEGSKA (reference sequence). As DNA, the CDR3 is TGCAGTGCTAGAGATGGAACAGGGGGCACTCAAGAGACCCAGTACTTC. Its protein is CSARDGTGGTQETQYF.

This clonotype showed up many times. The chain carries TRBV7-9 and TRBJ1-2, with 9 bases that match TRBD1. The germline gives CDR1 SEHNR, CDR2 FQNEAQ (reference sequence). This CDR3 contains 16 residues. V shed 0 bases, J shed 6 bases, and the junction held 8 bases outside the gene matches. CDR3: CASSLAYGQGRDGYTF. CDR3 DNA sequence: TGTGCCAGCAGCTTAGCGTATGGACAGGGGCGGGATGGCTACACCTTC.

The chain recombines TRBV29-1 with TRBJ2-3, with 13 bases matching TRBD2. The CDR3 extends over 17 amino acids. The V segment lost 5 bases and the J segment 4 bases; nucleotides outside the gene matches: 12. CDR1 is SQVTM and CDR2 is ANQGSEA in the germline V gene. CDR3 sequence (DNA): TGCAGCGTTTTACTAGCGGGAGGGCCAAAGATGGCAGATACGCAGTATTTT. As protein: CSVLLAGGPKMADTQYF.

This clonotype was detected only a few times. The chain links TRBV20-1 to TRBJ2-2; D possibly matches TRBD1 or TRBD2 (6 bases each). CDR3 length: 17 amino acids. Per germline, CDR1 DFQATT and CDR2 SNEGSKA (reference sequence). V was clipped by 0 bases and J by 3 bases, with 17 bases between them. The CDR3 here is CSAREWGAWDYTGELFF. CDR3 in DNA: TGCAGTGCTAGAGAGTGGGGGGCGTGGGACTACACCGGGGAGCTGTTTTTT.